The present T cell receptor (beta chain) was sequenced within a study of early T cells in non-severe SARS-CoV-2 infection. About the research overall: Bulk RNA taken from unsorted whole blood was sequenced, leaving chains unpaired. General study results and limits: VDJdb-based annotation leaned toward anti-spike CD8 responses and missed private and CD4 specificities.

Unique molecular identifiers were added to individual cDNA molecules. MiXCR was run by TCRdb on the 5' RACE reads, yielding one entry per CDR3 protein. The sample yields about 79,000 distinct CDR3 sequences, approximately 10% seen once. Looked up from germline, CDR1 is SEHNR and CDR2 is FQNEAQ (reference sequence). This CDR3 spans 16 amino acids. Trimming took 5 bases from V and 3 from J; bases not matched to a gene: 8. Comments on this clonotype: Its antigen is not identified.

The sample taken for sequencing was whole blood. This rearrangement joins TRBV7-9 to TRBJ2-4; 9 bases agree with TRBD1. This TCR derives from an adult who was a healthcare worker with PCR-confirmed SARS-CoV-2 infection or an uninfected control (not recorded which). CDR3 residues: CASSEGTGQVKNIQYF. As DNA, the CDR3 is TGTGCCAGCAGCGAGGGGACAGGGCAAGTCAAAAACATTCAGTACTTC.